Following are 20 T cell receptor beta chains from one sample sequenced in a study of blood T cell repertoires in COVID-19. TCRdb keeps only in-frame clones here, not all; method: immunoSEQ multiplex PCR. The table records about 130,000 clones, around nine tenths of them present only once. The sequencing input was peripheral blood. The receptors originated from a woman in her 70s with COVID-19, enrolled during active disease.

The rearrangement joins TRBV6-2 or TRBV6-3 to TRBJ1-6; possibly TRBD1 for D (5 bases). The CDR3 extends over 14 amino acids. Germline values: CDR1 MNHEY, CDR2 SVGEGT. The V end was cut by 6 bases, the J end by 3 bases, with 9 bases between. DNA of the CDR3: TGTGCCAGCAGCCCCGGGGGCTATAATTCACCCCTCCACTTT. Encoded protein: CASSPGGYNSPLHF.

The chain carries TRBV7-8 and TRBJ1-4; 7 nucleotides match TRBD1. Germline CDR1 is SGHVS and CDR2 is FQNEAQ. V was pared by 5 bases and J by 4 bases, with 4 bases of the junction left unmatched. The CDR3 is made up of 14 amino acids. As DNA, the CDR3 is TGTGCCAGCAGCCCCCCAGGGGGTAATGAAAAACTGTTTTTT. This gives the protein CASSPPGGNEKLFF.

The chain employs TRBV29-1 and TRBJ1-1; the D gene is possibly TRBD1 (5 bases). CDR1 and CDR2 (germline): SQVTM, ANQGSEA. Trimming removed 3 bases at V and 1 base at J, with 9 bases between. This CDR3 has 13 residues. CDR3 protein: CSVDGQGNTEAFF. The CDR3 DNA sequence: TGCAGCGTTGATGGGCAGGGGAACACTGAAGCTTTCTTT.

This clone showed up just once. The chain is built from TRBV19 and TRBJ1-2; 7 positions agree with TRBD1. This CDR3 spans 14 amino acids. The V gene's germline CDR1 is LNHDA and CDR2 SQIVND (reference sequence). Losses at the gene ends were 7 bases for V and 5 bases for J; bases not matched to a gene: 10. CDR3 region: CASTRGQVSYGYTF. CDR3 nucleotides: TGTGCCAGTACCCGAGGACAGGTATCATATGGCTACACCTTC. The full variable domain, with the rest looked up from reference TRBV19 and TRBJ1-2, is DGGITQSPKYLFRKEGQNVTLSCEQNLNHDAMYWYRQDPGQGLRLIYYSQIVNDFQKGDIAEGYSVSREKKESFPLTVTSAQKNPTAFYLCASTRGQVSYGYTFGSGTRLTVV.

This clone was detected only a few times. This chain connects TRBV7-8 to TRBJ1-5; D perhaps matches TRBD1 (6 bases). V was pared by 1 base and J by 5 bases, with 21 bases between. Germline CDR1 is SGHVS and CDR2 is FQNEAQ. The CDR3 covers 18 residues. The CDR3 region is CASSLVWIIGQRHQPQHF. The CDR3 DNA is TGTGCCAGCAGCTTAGTCTGGATTATCGGACAGCGGCATCAGCCCCAGCATTTT.

The V call is TRBV4-1, the J call TRBJ1-4; weak D call: TRBD1 (6 bases). The CDR3 covers 15 residues. Trimming shortened V by 6 bases and J by 4 bases, and 15 bases separated the two germline ends. In germline, CDR1 is MGHRA, CDR2 YSYEKL. CDR3 in amino acids: CASRPAQGSNEKLFF. The CDR3 nucleotides are TGCGCCAGCAGACCCGCACAGGGCAGTAATGAAAAACTGTTTTTT.

V usage is TRBV7-2 and J usage is TRBJ1-6; 7 bases align to TRBD1. The V gene's germline CDR1 is SGHTA and CDR2 FQGNSA. The CDR3 runs 16 residues. V lost 2 bases to trimming and J lost 5 bases; unmatched junction nucleotides: 6. CDR3 DNA sequence: TGTGCCAGCAGCTTATGGGCGGGGACAGATAATTCACCCCTCCACTTT. Encoded protein: CASSLWAGTDNSPLHF.

J is TRBJ1-2 and V is TRBV28; no clear D. Germline loops: CDR1 MDHEN, CDR2 SYDVKM. V gave up 3 bases and J gave up 0 bases, with 8 bases separating them. The CDR3 runs 14 residues. CDR3: CASSFSVANYGYTF. In DNA form, the CDR3 reads TGTGCCAGCAGTTTTAGTGTAGCTAACTATGGCTACACCTTC.

This chain uses TRBV5-1 with TRBJ1-6, with a possible D match to TRBD1 (5 bases). Germline loops: CDR1 SGHRS, CDR2 YFSETQ. The V end lost 4 bases, the J end lost 7 bases, and 12 bases lay between the germline ends. CDR3 size: 14 residues. CDR3 in DNA: TGCGCCAGCAGCCAAACAGGACAAAATTCACCCCTCCACTTT. This encodes CASSQTGQNSPLHF.

The CDR3 protein is CACKGDATNEKLFF. CDR3 in DNA: TGTGCCTGTAAGGGGGATGCAACTAATGAAAAACTGTTTTTT. The V call is TRBV6-5, the J call TRBJ1-4; tentatively, D is TRBD1 (6 bases). This CDR3 is built from 14 residues. Per the germline V gene, CDR1 is MNHEY and CDR2 is SVGAGI. V lost 11 bases and J lost 0, with 13 bases in between.

The J gene is TRBJ1-4, the V gene TRBV5-1, with 10 bases aligning to TRBD1. Germline CDR1 reads SGHRS; CDR2 reads YFSETQ. CDR3 length equals 15 residues. The junction had 5 bases not matched to a gene; V was cut back by 4 bases and J by 5 bases. This CDR3 is CASSRDRGQNEKLFF. The DNA of the CDR3 is TGCGCCAGCAGCAGGGACAGGGGTCAGAATGAAAAACTGTTTTTT.

This chain's CDR3 is CASSQARHSSYEQYF. CDR3 DNA sequence: TGTGCCAGCAGCCAAGCAAGACACAGTTCCTACGAGCAGTACTTC. The chain couples TRBV3-1 (or the pseudogene TRBV3-2) to TRBJ2-7; D unresolved. Per germline, CDR1 LGHDT and CDR2 YNNKEL (reference sequence). Trimming took 1 base from V and 1 from J, leaving 11 bases between them. The CDR3 spans 15 residues.

V gene TRBV6-6 combines with J gene TRBJ1-4; perhaps TRBD1 as D (5 bases). This CDR3 comprises 16 residues. Germline V gene lookup returns CDR1 MNHNY and CDR2 SVGAGI (reference sequence). V lost 8 bases and J lost 6, with 22 bases in between. CDR3 sequence (DNA): TGTGCCAGCCGGCGGGGGTCATGGCTCCAAGATGAAAAACTGTTTTTT. It codes for CASRRGSWLQDEKLFF.

The V gene is TRBV7-9, the J gene TRBJ2-1; 9 positions match TRBD2. Germline V gives CDR1 SEHNR, CDR2 FQNEAQ (reference sequence). CDR3 size: 16 residues. Trimming removed 4 bases from V and 8 bases from J; junction bases left unmatched: 12. CDR3 in DNA: TGTGCCAGCAGCTCCCGCGGTAGCGGGGGTAATGATGAGCAGTTCTTC. This encodes CASSSRGSGGNDEQFF. Variable domain in full (rest from reference TRBV7-9 and TRBJ2-1): DTGVSQNPRHKITKRGQNVTFRCDPISEHNRLYWYRQTLGQGPEFLTYFQNEAQLEKSRLLSDRFSAERPKGSFSTLEIQRTEQGDSAMYLCASSSRGSGGNDEQFFGPGTRLTVL.

V and J are TRBV28 and TRBJ1-5, with unresolved D. The V gene's germline CDR1 is MDHEN and CDR2 SYDVKM. This CDR3 comprises 12 residues. V was trimmed by 6 bases and J by 2 bases, leaving 5 bases between them. The CDR3 region is CASSFGNQPQHF. The DNA of the CDR3 is TGTGCCAGCAGCTTTGGCAATCAGCCCCAGCATTTT.

The chain is built from TRBV4-1 and TRBJ2-5; 12 positions agree with TRBD2. Germline V lookup: CDR1 MGHRA, CDR2 YSYEKL. Trimming at V came to 0 bases and at J to 7 bases, leaving 3 bases not matched to a gene. There are 15 residues in the CDR3. Here the CDR3 reads CASSQEGGLAGTQYF. CDR3 DNA: TGCGCCAGCAGCCAAGAAGGGGGACTAGCGGGGACCCAGTACTTC.

For the CDR3, the DNA is TGCGCCAGCAGCTACCTGACAGGGTACTACGAGCAGTACTTC. Translation: CASSYLTGYYEQYF. The chain uses TRBV5-1 and TRBJ2-7; TRBD1 matches at 7 bases. CDR3 size: 14 residues. V dropped 3 bases and J dropped 3; count of bases not matched to a gene: 6. The V gene's germline CDR1 is SGHRS and CDR2 YFSETQ.

The V and J genes are TRBV30 and TRBJ1-3; 7 bases match TRBD1. The CDR3 is made up of 16 amino acids. Germline trimming cut 3 bases from V and 2 bases from J; bases unmatched to any gene: 10. CDR1 and CDR2 from the germline V gene are GTSNPN and SVGIG (reference sequence). CDR3 DNA: TGTGCCTGGAGGCCTCTTGGACAGGCGACTGGAAACACCATATATTTT. This codes for CAWRPLGQATGNTIYF.

This clone has just one count. This chain uses TRBV27 with TRBJ1-2; D is unclear. CDR3 length equals 15 residues. Germline CDR1 reads MNHEY; CDR2 reads SMNVEV (reference sequence). V lost 5 bases, J lost 2 bases, and 15 bases lay in between. The CDR3 coding sequence is TGTGCCAGCAGTAGACTCAACGGGGTCAACTATGGCTACACCTTC. This translates into CASSRLNGVNYGYTF.

The count of this clone is one. The rearrangement uses TRBV3-1 (or the pseudogene TRBV3-2) and TRBJ1-6; 7 positions match TRBD1. This CDR3 has 16 amino acids. Trimming took 7 bases from V and 1 from J; bases not matched to a gene: 7. Germline CDR1 is LGHDT and CDR2 is YNNKEL (reference sequence). DNA of the CDR3: TGTGCCAGCATGAGGAAGGGGGCGTCCTATAATTCACCCCTCCACTTT. Protein: CASMRKGASYNSPLHF.